This T cell receptor beta chain was identified during a study of cytomegalovirus exposure and HLA in healthy donors. Across the whole study: Membership in the Caucasian-associated ancestry cluster was found for approximately 85% of about 430 genotyped donors. Study-level points and caveats: A later analysis found that most CMV-associated TCR beta chains appeared HLA-restricted. Earlier analysis found most TCR beta V segments productive about 87% or about 30% of the time.

The CDR3 sequence is 15 residues long. V was cut by 5 bases and J by 5 bases, with 18 bases left in between. Germline lookup yields CDR1 SGHVS and CDR2 FQNEAQ. On this clone itself: What it binds is unknown.

Vbeta (60) and Jbeta (13) primers were used in the PCR. Measured with immunoSEQ multiplex PCR; TCRdb has only the in-frame clones, and not every one. The table includes around 130,000 clones, about 8.5% detected once. The sequenced sample was PBMCs. The rearrangement joins TRBV7-8 to TRBJ1-1; possibly TRBD1 for D (6 bases). The clonotype originates from a man aged 35-49 years in good health and CMV-seronegative. In nucleotides, the CDR3 is TGTGCCAGCAGCCCCCCGGGGGGGGGCCGGACTGAAGCTTTCTTT. Its translation: CASSPPGGGRTEAFF. The variable domain in full, completed from reference TRBV7-8 and TRBJ1-1, reads GAGVSQSPRYKVAKRGQDVALRCDPISGHVSLFWYQQALGQGPEFLTYFQNEAQLDKSGLPSDRFFAERPEGSVSTLKIQRTQQEDSAVYLCASSPPGGGRTEAFFGQGTRLTVV.